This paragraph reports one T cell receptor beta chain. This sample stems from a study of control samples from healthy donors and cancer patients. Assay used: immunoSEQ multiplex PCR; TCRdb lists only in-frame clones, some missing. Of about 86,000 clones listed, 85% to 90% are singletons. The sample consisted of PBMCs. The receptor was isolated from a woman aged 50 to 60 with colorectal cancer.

The CDR3 region has the DNA TGTGCCAGCAGCCAAGTAATGGAGACTGAAGCTTTCTTT. This sequence encodes CASSQVMETEAFF. The chain employs TRBV3-1 (or the pseudogene TRBV3-2) and TRBJ1-1; D is ambiguous. CDR3 length: 13 amino acids. Germline-derived CDR1 and CDR2 are LGHDT and YNNKEL (reference sequence). V was cut by 1 base and J by 5 bases, with 8 bases left in between.